The 4 T cell receptor beta chains listed next were all sequenced from one sample in a study of blood T cell repertoires in COVID-19. Some clones are missing from TCRdb's copy, which holds only in-frame ones; the method was immunoSEQ multiplex PCR. The sample contains 140,000 to 150,000 clones, around 80% of which appear only once. The sample comprised peripheral blood. The receptors were gathered from a human donor with acute or convalescent COVID-19. The donor label of this sample is uncertain.

V gene TRBV9 combines with J gene TRBJ1-3, with 7 bases fitting TRBD1. V trimming: 4 bases; J trimming: 4 bases; junction bases outside the gene matches: 5. The germline V gene has CDR1 SGDLS and CDR2 YYNGEE. The CDR3 consists of 14 residues. The CDR3 region has the DNA TGTGCCAGCAGCATGACAGGGTACGGAAACACCATATATTTT. It is translated as CASSMTGYGNTIYF.

This chain joins TRBV7-9 and TRBJ1-1; TRBD1 aligns across 7 bases. Germline loops: CDR1 SEHNR, CDR2 FQNEAQ (reference sequence). V shed 1 base, J shed 0 bases, and the junction held 2 bases outside the gene matches. The CDR3 totals 15 residues. This chain's CDR3 is CASSLDGTVNTEAFF. CDR3 bases: TGTGCCAGCAGCTTAGACGGGACAGTGAACACTGAAGCTTTCTTT.

This clone was picked up a small number of times. The V gene is TRBV6-2 or TRBV6-3, the J gene TRBJ2-5, with D possibly being TRBD2 (6 bases). The CDR3 length is 17 residues. Germline V gives CDR1 MNHEY, CDR2 SVGEGT. V lost 5 bases to trimming and J lost 2 bases, with 21 bases between them. In nucleotides, the CDR3 is TGTGCCAGCAGTCCACGCGGCGGGACTCGGGGTCAAGAGACCCAGTACTTC. Translation: CASSPRGGTRGQETQYF.

The V gene is TRBV7-2, the J gene TRBJ1-1; TRBD1 is a possible D gene (5 bases). The germline V gene has CDR1 SGHTA and CDR2 FQGNSA. V was cut by 5 bases and J by 5 bases, with 15 bases left in between. The CDR3 has 14 amino acids. As DNA, the CDR3 is TGTGCCAGCAGCCCCGCGGGGGTGAGAACTGAAGCTTTCTTT. Its protein product is CASSPAGVRTEAFF.